The rows below give T cell receptor beta chains drawn from one sample of a study of CD8 T cells in Susac syndrome. Each CDR3 protein gets one entry after TCRdb re-called the immunoSEQ multiplex PCR reads with MiXCR. The table records some 190,000 distinct CDR3 sequences, 85% to 95% of them present only once. The sample was CD4+ T cells from PBMCs. The source is a human donor in good health. CDR3s include the opening cysteine and the closing phenylalanine or tryptophan. D genes are given only for firm matches. Clone size is given for some rows only: seen once, a few or many times, or a class if the clone is expanded.

d_gene	abundance	v_gene	j_gene	CDR3nt	CDR3aa
NA	NA	TRBV7-2	TRBJ2-3	TGTGCCAGCAGCCCACAAGGAGATACGCAGTATTTT	CASSPQGDTQYF
TRBD2	NA	TRBV3-1	TRBJ2-1	TGTGCCAGCAGGCAAGCGGGGGTCAGCAATGAGCAGTTCTTC	CASRQAGVSNEQFF
NA	NA	TRBV10-3	TRBJ2-3	TGTGCCATCAGCGAGTCCCCGCGGGGACGCACAGATACGCAGTATTTT	CAISESPRGRTDTQYF
NA	NA	TRBV29-1	TRBJ2-7	TGCAGCGTTGAAGGACAGGCATACGAGCAGTACTTC	CSVEGQAYEQYF
NA	NA	TRBV5-1	TRBJ2-3	TGCGCCAGCAGTCTTAATAGTGGTACGCAGTATTTT	CASSLNSGTQYF
TRBD2	NA	TRBV5-1	TRBJ2-7	TGCGCCAGCAATCCGGGCCTAAGCGGGGTTCTCTCCTACGAGCAGTACTTC	CASNPGLSGVLSYEQYF
NA	NA	TRBV4-2	TRBJ2-1	TGTGCCAGCAGCCAAGAGTCCCCTCGGAATGAGCAGTTCTTC	CASSQESPRNEQFF
TRBD1	NA	TRBV12-3/TRBV12-4	TRBJ2-7	TGTGCCAGCAGGTCCGGGACAGGCACCTACGAGCAGTACTTC	CASRSGTGTYEQYF
TRBD1	NA	TRBV5-1	TRBJ2-7	TGCGCCAGCAGCGCTCACAGGGGGCTGGACTACGAGCAGTACTTC	CASSAHRGLDYEQYF
NA	NA	TRBV4-2	TRBJ1-4	TGTGCCAGCAGCCTACAGGATACCGCAACTAATGAAAAACTGTTTTTT	CASSLQDTATNEKLFF
TRBD1	NA	TRBV6-1	TRBJ1-3	TGTGCCAGCAGGTCCTACAGGGGAAGTCCTGGAAACACCATATATTTT	CASRSYRGSPGNTIYF
NA	NA	TRBV6-6	TRBJ2-2	TGTGCCAGCACCCTAAGAGGATCGGCTTTGGCCGGGGAGCTGTTTTTT	CASTLRGSALAGELFF
NA	NA	TRBV27	TRBJ2-1	TGTGCCAGCAGTTTCTCGAGGGATTCCTACAATGAGCAGTTCTTC	CASSFSRDSYNEQFF
NA	few	TRBV14	TRBJ2-2	TGTGCCAGCAGCCAGGGGGCCGGGGAGCTGTTTTTT	CASSQGAGELFF
TRBD1	NA	TRBV6-5	TRBJ1-6	TGTGCCAGTCGACAGGGACAGAGTCGAATATCACCCCTCCACTTT	CASRQGQSRISPLHF
NA	NA	TRBV7-2	TRBJ2-2	TGTGCCAGCAGCCCGACGGGAAGCCCCGGGGAGCTGTTTTTT	CASSPTGSPGELFF
TRBD1	NA	TRBV19	TRBJ2-5	TGTGCCAGTGTTGGACAGGGAATACAAGAGACCCAGTACTTC	CASVGQGIQETQYF
TRBD2	NA	TRBV24-1	TRBJ2-2	TGTGCCACCAGGGCGGGGGAACCGAACACCGGGGAGCTGTTTTTT	CATRAGEPNTGELFF
TRBD2	NA	TRBV7-8	TRBJ2-7	TGTGCCAGCAGCTTAGCCCTAATCGGGAGGGACTACGAGCAGTACTTC	CASSLALIGRDYEQYF
TRBD1	NA	TRBV3-1	TRBJ1-6	TGTGCCAGCAGCCAGGATACAGGGGGCTATAATTCACCCCTCCACTTT	CASSQDTGGYNSPLHF
TRBD1	NA	TRBV29-1	TRBJ1-2	TGCAGCGGGGGGACAGGGGGCGCCTATGGCTACACCTTC	CSGGTGGAYGYTF
NA	NA	TRBV11-1	TRBJ1-1	TGTGCCAGCAGCTTAAGCTGGGGGAACACTGAAGCTTTCTTT	CASSLSWGNTEAFF
NA	NA	TRBV14	TRBJ2-5	TGTGCCAGCAGCCAGAACCAAATCCTTGGGACCCAGTACTTC	CASSQNQILGTQYF
TRBD1	NA	TRBV5-4	TRBJ2-2	TGTGCCAGCAGCCCCGGACAGGTTGGCGGGGAGCTGTTTTTT	CASSPGQVGGELFF
NA	NA	TRBV29-1	TRBJ2-5	TGCAGCACCATTGGGGGGCGCGGGGAGACCCAGTACTTC	CSTIGGRGETQYF
TRBD2	NA	TRBV24-1	TRBJ2-3	TGTGCCACCAGTGATTCCGGGGGGGCAGATACGCAGTATTTT	CATSDSGGADTQYF
TRBD1	NA	TRBV20-1	TRBJ2-2	TGCAGTGCTAGGCGGGACAGGGGCACCGGGGAGCTGTTTTTT	CSARRDRGTGELFF
NA	NA	TRBV9	TRBJ1-2	TGTGCCAGCAGCGTGTACGACGGAGCTAACTATGGCTACACCTTC	CASSVYDGANYGYTF
NA	NA	TRBV20-1	TRBJ1-2	TGCAGTGCTACGAATGAAGGGTCAGCTAACTATGGCTACACCTTC	CSATNEGSANYGYTF
NA	NA	TRBV30	TRBJ2-5	TGTGCCTGGAGCTCGCCTCCCCAGAAGAGTAAGACCCAGTACTTC	CAWSSPPQKSKTQYF
NA	NA	TRBV20-1	TRBJ1-1	TGCAGTGCTAGAGATCGAGAGAACACTGAAGCTTTCTTT	CSARDRENTEAFF
NA	NA	TRBV3-1	TRBJ2-7	TGTGCCAGCAGCTATCTTGAGGGCGAGCAGTACTTC	CASSYLEGEQYF
NA	NA	TRBV3-1	TRBJ2-2	TGTGCCAGCAGCCAAGGGGACCCGAGGACCGGGGAGCTGTTTTTT	CASSQGDPRTGELFF
NA	once	TRBV2	TRBJ1-5	TGTGCCAGCAGTGACGGGGAATCTCAGCCCCAGCATTTT	CASSDGESQPQHF
TRBD1	NA	TRBV13	TRBJ2-1	TGTGCCAGCAGCTTAACAGGGGTGGGTGAGCAGTTCTTC	CASSLTGVGEQFF
NA	NA	TRBV28	TRBJ2-5	TGTGCCAGCAGTTTATTAGGGGGGCCTCGAGAGACCCAGTACTTC	CASSLLGGPRETQYF
TRBD1	NA	TRBV12-3/TRBV12-4	TRBJ1-2	TGTGCCAGCAGTAAGGACAGGGAGGGTTATGGCTACACCTTC	CASSKDREGYGYTF
NA	NA	TRBV12-3/TRBV12-4	TRBJ2-7	TGTGCCAGCACACGGGGGACCGAGCAGTACTTC	CASTRGTEQYF
NA	NA	TRBV4-2	TRBJ1-2	TGTGCCAGCAGCCAAGATGGACTCACCCACCAAGGGGGCTACACCTTC	CASSQDGLTHQGGYTF
NA	NA	TRBV18	TRBJ2-6	TGTGCCAGCTCACCTGAAATCTCTGGGGCCAACGTCCTGACTTTC	CASSPEISGANVLTF
NA	NA	TRBV7-2	TRBJ1-2	TGTGCCAGCAGCTTAGTCTTTGGGGGCTACACCTTC	CASSLVFGGYTF
NA	once	TRBV27	TRBJ2-5	TGTGCCAGCAGATTACTGGCGTTCCCACCAGAGACCCAGTACTTC	CASRLLAFPPETQYF
NA	NA	TRBV27	TRBJ1-1	TGTGCCAGCAGTTTTAGGGGGGGAAGCACTGAAGCTTTCTTT	CASSFRGGSTEAFF
TRBD2	NA	TRBV4-3	TRBJ2-1	TGCGCCAGCAGCGAGGGGACTAGCGGGAATGAGCAGTTCTTC	CASSEGTSGNEQFF
NA	NA	TRBV28	TRBJ2-1	TGTGCCAGCAGTTCCTCTGAATACAATGAGCAGTTCTTC	CASSSSEYNEQFF
NA	NA	TRBV29-1	TRBJ2-5	TGCAGCGTTGAAGATGGGGCAGGGGCGAAGACCCAGTACTTC	CSVEDGAGAKTQYF
NA	NA	TRBV23-1	TRBJ2-3	TGCGCCAGCAGGCAGGGGGATACGCAGTATTTT	CASRQGDTQYF
NA	NA	TRBV19	TRBJ2-3	TGTGCCAGTAGTACCCGGACTTATACAGATACGCAGTATTTT	CASSTRTYTDTQYF
NA	NA	TRBV6-2/TRBV6-3	TRBJ2-4	TGTGCCAGCAGTTACCTGACCATAGGGGGAAACATTCAGTACTTC	CASSYLTIGGNIQYF
NA	NA	TRBV2	TRBJ2-1	TGTGCCAGCAGTGAAGGACGGAAGGAGCAGTTCTTC	CASSEGRKEQFF
NA	NA	TRBV7-3	TRBJ2-3	TGTGCCAGCAAACCAGGGGGGACGTTAGATACGCAGTATTTT	CASKPGGTLDTQYF
NA	NA	TRBV18	TRBJ2-7	TGTGCCAGCTCACGGGACATGGGGTACGAGCAGTACTTC	CASSRDMGYEQYF
TRBD2	NA	TRBV19	TRBJ2-1	TGTGCCAGTAGATATCGCGGGGGGGCCCCCAATGAGCAGTTCTTC	CASRYRGGAPNEQFF
TRBD1	NA	TRBV28	TRBJ1-2	TGTGCCAGCAGCTCGGGACAGTACTATGGCTACACCTTC	CASSSGQYYGYTF
TRBD1	NA	TRBV29-1	TRBJ1-5	TGCAGCGTTGCAGGAGGGACAGGGGACAGCAATCAGCCCCAGCATTTT	CSVAGGTGDSNQPQHF
TRBD1	NA	TRBV11-2	TRBJ1-2	TGTGCCAGCAGCACCTGGGCGGGGACAGGGATGGGGGGCTACACCTTC	CASSTWAGTGMGGYTF
NA	NA	TRBV20-1	TRBJ1-2	TGCAGTGCTAGAGTTGCATCTACGACGAGAGGCTACACCTTC	CSARVASTTRGYTF
TRBD1	NA	TRBV13	TRBJ1-2	TGTGCCAGCAGCGTCTACTCAGGGGGCGCCCGATTCTATGGCTACACCTTC	CASSVYSGGARFYGYTF
NA	NA	TRBV12-3/TRBV12-4	TRBJ1-5	TGTGCCAGCAGCCTCTCCGGGACGGCGCAGCCCCAGCATTTT	CASSLSGTAQPQHF